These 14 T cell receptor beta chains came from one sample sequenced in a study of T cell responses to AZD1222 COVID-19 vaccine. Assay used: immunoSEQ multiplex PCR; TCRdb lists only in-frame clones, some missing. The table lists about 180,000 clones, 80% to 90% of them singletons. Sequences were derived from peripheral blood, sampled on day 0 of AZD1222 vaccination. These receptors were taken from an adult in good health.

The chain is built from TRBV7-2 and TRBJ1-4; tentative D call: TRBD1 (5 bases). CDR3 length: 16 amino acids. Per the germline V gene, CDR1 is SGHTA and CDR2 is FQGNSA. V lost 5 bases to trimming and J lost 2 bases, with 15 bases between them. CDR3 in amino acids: CASSPAGRGTNEKLFF. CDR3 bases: TGTGCCAGCAGCCCGGCAGGGAGGGGTACTAATGAAAAACTGTTTTTT.

Written as DNA, the CDR3 is TGTGCCAGCGGCCCGGGGGGCGCACGGACCGGGGAGCTGTTTTTT. Protein sequence: CASGPGGARTGELFF. The chain employs TRBV7-3 and TRBJ2-2, with D possibly matching TRBD2 (7 bases). The CDR3 loop spans 15 amino acids. Between the trimmed V and J ends, which lost 8 bases and 5 bases, there was a span of 18 bases. The germline V gene encodes CDR1 SGHTA and CDR2 FQGTGA.

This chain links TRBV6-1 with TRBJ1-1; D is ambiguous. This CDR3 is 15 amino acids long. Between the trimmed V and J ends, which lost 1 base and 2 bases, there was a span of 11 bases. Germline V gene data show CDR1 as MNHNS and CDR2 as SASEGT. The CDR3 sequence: CASSEGSAGNTEAFF. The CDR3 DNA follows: TGTGCCAGCAGTGAAGGGAGCGCCGGAAACACTGAAGCTTTCTTT.

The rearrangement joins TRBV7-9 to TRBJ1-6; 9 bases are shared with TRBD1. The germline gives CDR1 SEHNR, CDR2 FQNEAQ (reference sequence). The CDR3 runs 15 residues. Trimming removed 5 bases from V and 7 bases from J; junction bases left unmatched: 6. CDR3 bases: TGTGCCAGCAGCCCGGGACAGGGAAGGAATTCACCCCTCCACTTT. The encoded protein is CASSPGQGRNSPLHF.

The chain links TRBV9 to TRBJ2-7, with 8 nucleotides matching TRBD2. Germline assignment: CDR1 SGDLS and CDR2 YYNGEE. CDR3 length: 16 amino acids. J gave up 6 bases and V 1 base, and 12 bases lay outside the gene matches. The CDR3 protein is CASSVTPTGGAGEQYF. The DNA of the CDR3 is TGTGCCAGCAGCGTAACACCAACCGGGGGGGCTGGCGAGCAGTACTTC. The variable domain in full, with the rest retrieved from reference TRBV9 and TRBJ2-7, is DSGVTQTPKHLITATGQRVTLRCSPRSGDLSVYWYQQSLDQGLQFLIQYYNGEERAKGNILERFSAQQFPDLHSELNLSSLELGDSALYFCASSVTPTGGAGEQYFGPGTRLTVT.

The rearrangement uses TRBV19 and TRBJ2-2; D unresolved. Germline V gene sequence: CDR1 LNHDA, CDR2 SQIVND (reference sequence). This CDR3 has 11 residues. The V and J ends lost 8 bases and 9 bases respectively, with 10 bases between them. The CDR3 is CASLRGRELFF. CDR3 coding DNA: TGTGCCAGTCTGAGAGGCAGGGAGCTGTTTTTT. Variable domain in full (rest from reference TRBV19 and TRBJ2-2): DGGITQSPKYLFRKEGQNVTLSCEQNLNHDAMYWYRQDPGQGLRLIYYSQIVNDFQKGDIAEGYSVSREKKESFPLTVTSAQKNPTAFYLCASLRGRELFFGEGSRLTVL.

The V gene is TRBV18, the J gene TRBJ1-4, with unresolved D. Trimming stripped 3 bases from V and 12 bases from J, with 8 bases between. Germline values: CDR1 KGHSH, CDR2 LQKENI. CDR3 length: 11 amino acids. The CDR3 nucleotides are TGTGCCAGCTCACCCGGGCCCGAACTGTTTTTT. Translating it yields CASSPGPELFF.

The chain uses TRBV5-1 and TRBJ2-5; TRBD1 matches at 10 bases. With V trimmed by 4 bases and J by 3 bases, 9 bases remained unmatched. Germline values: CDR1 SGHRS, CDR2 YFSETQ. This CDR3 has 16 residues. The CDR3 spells CASSHTMGQGKETQYF. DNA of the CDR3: TGCGCCAGCAGCCACACTATGGGACAGGGGAAAGAGACCCAGTACTTC.

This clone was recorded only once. The CDR3 region has the DNA TGTGCCAGCAGCCCAGGGTTGGATACGCAGTATTTT. Translated: CASSPGLDTQYF. J is TRBJ2-3 and V is TRBV9; D perhaps matches TRBD1 (5 bases). Germline CDR1 and CDR2: SGDLS and YYNGEE. Deletions cut 4 bases from V and 6 bases from J, with 9 bases between. This CDR3 region has 12 residues. Together with reference TRBV9 and TRBJ2-3, the CDR3 gives the full variable domain: DSGVTQTPKHLITATGQRVTLRCSPRSGDLSVYWYQQSLDQGLQFLIQYYNGEERAKGNILERFSAQQFPDLHSELNLSSLELGDSALYFCASSPGLDTQYFGPGTRLTVL.

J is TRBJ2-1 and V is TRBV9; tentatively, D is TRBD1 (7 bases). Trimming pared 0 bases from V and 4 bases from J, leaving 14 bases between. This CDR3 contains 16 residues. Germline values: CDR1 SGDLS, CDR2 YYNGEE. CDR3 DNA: TGTGCCAGCAGCGTAGCTTCAGGGGGGACGTACAATGAGCAGTTCTTC. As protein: CASSVASGGTYNEQFF.

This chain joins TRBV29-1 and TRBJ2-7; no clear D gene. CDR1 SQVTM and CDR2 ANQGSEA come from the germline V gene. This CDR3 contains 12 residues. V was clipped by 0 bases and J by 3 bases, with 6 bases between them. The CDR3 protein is CSVEEGNYEQYF. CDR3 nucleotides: TGCAGCGTTGAAGAGGGTAACTACGAGCAGTACTTC.

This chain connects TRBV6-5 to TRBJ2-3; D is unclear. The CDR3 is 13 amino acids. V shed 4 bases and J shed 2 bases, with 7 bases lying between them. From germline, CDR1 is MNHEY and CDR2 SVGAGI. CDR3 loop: CASSLGLTDTQYF. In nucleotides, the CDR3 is TGTGCCAGCAGTTTGGGCCTCACAGATACGCAGTATTTT.

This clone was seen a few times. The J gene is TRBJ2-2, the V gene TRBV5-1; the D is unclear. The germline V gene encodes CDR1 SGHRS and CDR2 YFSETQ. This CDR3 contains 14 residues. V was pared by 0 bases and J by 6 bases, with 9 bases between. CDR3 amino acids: CASSLAGHAGELFF. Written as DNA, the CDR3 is TGCGCCAGCAGCTTGGCGGGCCATGCCGGGGAGCTGTTTTTT.

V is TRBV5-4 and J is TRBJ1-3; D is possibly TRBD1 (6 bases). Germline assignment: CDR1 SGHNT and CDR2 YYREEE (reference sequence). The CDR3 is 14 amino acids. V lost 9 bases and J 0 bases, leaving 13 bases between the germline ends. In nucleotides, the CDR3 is TGTGCCACTCAGCAGGGGTCCTCTGGAAACACCATATATTTT. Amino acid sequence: CATQQGSSGNTIYF.